Listed below are T cell receptor beta chains from one sample, sequenced in a study of CD8 T cells in ankylosing spondylitis. Each CDR3 protein is one row after TCRdb ran MiXCR on the 5' RACE reads. Here the sample spans around 180,000 distinct CDR3 sequences, 10% to 15% being singletons. Sequencing was performed on blood, either unsorted or a sorted T cell fraction (not recorded which). The receptors were sampled from a female donor with ankylosing spondylitis or in good health (not recorded which). Both conserved end residues are part of each CDR3. D genes are given only for firm matches. A row's size may be missing; if present it is once, few, many or a size class.

cdr3_aa	cdr3_nt	j_call	v_call	d_call	clone_size
CASSLATGQAYEQYF	TGTGCCAGCAGCTTAGCGACCGGACAGGCCTACGAGCAGTACTTC	TRBJ2-7	TRBV7-2	TRBD1	many
CASSYQGGGEQYF	TGTGCCAGCAGTTATCAGGGAGGCGGAGAGCAGTACTTC	TRBJ2-7	TRBV27	NA	many
CASSLGTGAEKLFF	TGCGCCAGCAGTCTCGGGACAGGGGCCGAAAAACTGTTTTTT	TRBJ1-4	TRBV5-1	TRBD1	many
CATSRGSGETDTQYF	TGTGCCACCAGCAGAGGTTCGGGAGAGACAGATACGCAGTATTTT	TRBJ2-3	TRBV15	NA	NA
CASKRDSSSPNYGYTF	TGTGCCAGTAAGAGGGACAGCTCATCACCTAACTATGGCTACACCTTC	TRBJ1-2	TRBV19	TRBD1	many
CASSLDWGSGSNEQFF	TGTGCCAGCAGCTTAGATTGGGGTAGCGGGAGCAATGAGCAGTTCTTC	TRBJ2-1	TRBV11-2	TRBD2	many
CSVEYNILAGGSYNEQFF	TGCAGCGTTGAATACAATATACTAGCGGGAGGTTCCTACAATGAGCAGTTCTTC	TRBJ2-1	TRBV29-1	TRBD2	NA
CATSATGIEQYF	TGTGCCACCAGTGCCACAGGGATAGAGCAGTACTTC	TRBJ2-7	TRBV24-1	NA	many
CASSLVQGAYNEQFF	TGTGCCAGCAGCTTAGTACAGGGAGCCTACAATGAGCAGTTCTTC	TRBJ2-1	TRBV11-3	NA	many
CASSPRSDSNTEAFF	TGTGCCAGCTCACCACGATCGGACTCGAACACTGAAGCTTTCTTT	TRBJ1-1	TRBV18	NA	few
CSVDGRIAGEQYF	TGCAGCGTTGATGGTCGGATTGCAGGCGAGCAGTACTTC	TRBJ2-7	TRBV29-1	NA	NA
CSAAGGRANYGYTF	TGCAGTGCGGCGGGGGGGCGGGCTAACTATGGCTACACCTTC	TRBJ1-2	TRBV20-1	NA	few
CASSFGQGGQPQHF	TGTGCCAGCAGTTTTGGGCAGGGTGGTCAGCCCCAGCATTTT	TRBJ1-5	TRBV27	NA	many
CASSPPAGNTDTQYF	TGTGCCAGCTCACCACCGGCCGGGAACACAGATACGCAGTATTTT	TRBJ2-3	TRBV18	NA	many
CAWSAVETGTDTQYF	TGTGCCTGGAGTGCGGTGGAGACAGGCACAGATACGCAGTATTTT	TRBJ2-3	TRBV30	NA	few
CATSDSLVHEQYF	TGTGCCACCAGTGATTCACTAGTCCACGAGCAGTACTTC	TRBJ2-7	TRBV24-1	NA	many
CAISEMGEETQYF	TGTGCCATCAGTGAGATGGGAGAGGAGACCCAGTACTTC	TRBJ2-5	TRBV10-3	NA	NA
CASSLYRLNYEQYF	TGTGCCAGCAGTTTATATAGACTCAACTACGAGCAGTACTTC	TRBJ2-7	TRBV27	NA	many
CASSTTSGRAVQYF	TGCGCCAGCAGCACCACTAGCGGGAGGGCTGTTCAGTACTTC	TRBJ2-4	TRBV5-1	TRBD2	many
CASSLARPRLAGAKATDTQYF	TGTGCCAGCAGCTTGGCACGCCCCCGACTAGCGGGAGCGAAAGCCACAGATACGCAGTATTTT	TRBJ2-3	TRBV5-4	TRBD2	few
CASSYSGGRSDYGYTF	TGCGCCAGCAGCTACTCAGGGGGCAGGTCGGACTATGGCTACACCTTC	TRBJ1-2	TRBV5-1	TRBD1	few
CASSRDAGELFF	TGTGCCAGCAGCCGGGATGCCGGGGAGCTGTTTTTT	TRBJ2-2	TRBV7-9	NA	few